This T cell receptor beta chain was recorded in a study of CD8+ T cells in alopecia areata. The CDR3 loop spans 16 amino acids. V lost 0 bases, J lost 12 bases, and 7 bases stayed unmatched. The V gene's germline CDR1 is LGHNA and CDR2 YNFKEQ. Overall study findings and caveats: Across lesional scalp, and particularly alopecia totalis/universalis, clonality surpassed that of normal scalp.

Extracted from the samples, RNA was reverse transcribed into cDNA to serve as the sequencing template. Repertoires were generated with immunoSEQ multiplex PCR, while TCRdb's copy carries only in-frame clones and drops some. The sample has 150,000 or so clones, 47% seen once. Comment on this clone: Its target is not known.

The chain has TRBV4-2 and TRBJ2-1; 14 bases are shared with TRBD2. The sequence derives from a human donor with alopecia areata. The source material was CD4+ T cells sorted from blood. The CDR3 DNA follows: TGTGCCAGCAGCCAAGACAGACTAGCGGGAGGGCCGCGGCAGTTCTTC. Amino acid sequence: CASSQDRLAGGPRQFF.